This TCR beta chain was identified during a study of blood T cell repertoires in COVID-19. Across the study: Samples came from the United States, Italy and Spain, spanning acute and convalescent COVID-19.

Per the germline V gene, CDR1 is MDHEN and CDR2 is SYDVKM. V lost 4 bases to trimming and J lost 1 base; unmatched junction nucleotides: 7. This CDR3 is 17 amino acids long. There are many counts of this clone. In Cohort 3, a recovered donor had either two negative PCRs, clearance, or symptom resolution. Repertoires were generated with immunoSEQ multiplex PCR, while TCRdb's copy carries only in-frame clones and drops some. The table records approximately 230,000 clones, 65% to 90% of them present only once. This chain uses TRBV28 with TRBJ2-2; the match to TRBD2 covers 9 bases. The sequence derives from a man between 18 and 29 years old who had recovered from COVID-19. Material for sequencing was PBMCs or T cells enriched from blood (not recorded which). Here the CDR3 DNA reads TGTGCCAGCAGTTCTCCCCGCGGGGGGGAGAACACCGGGGAGCTGTTTTTT. It specifies CASSSPRGGENTGELFF.